This entry lists 19 T cell receptor beta chains sequenced from one sample in a study of beta chain features in type 1 diabetes. Antigen specificity for these receptors is unknown. General observations from the study: Within each of all four CD4+ subsets, Type 1 diabetes patients had TCRB CDR3s that were moderately but significantly shorter.

What was sequenced were expressed TCRB transcripts, since all of the isolated RNA had been reverse transcribed. Libraries were prepared by immunoSEQ multiplex PCR; TCRdb keeps only in-frame clonotypes and omits some of them. The sample has fewer than 200,000 clones, under 13% seen once; the top ten hold around 0.5%. Sequencing was performed on central memory CD4+ T cells from blood. Receptor source: a man aged 25-40 years with type 1 diabetes.

This clone was seen a few times. The J gene is TRBJ2-3, the V gene TRBV2; a possible D gene is TRBD1 (6 bases). CDR1 and CDR2 from the germline V gene are SNHLY and FYNNEI. Trimming took off 6 bases at V and 2 bases at J, with 12 bases between the two ends. The CDR3 covers 14 residues. CDR3 sequence (DNA): TGTGCCAGCAGGAAACAGGGTGCCACAGATACGCAGTATTTT. It codes for CASRKQGATDTQYF.

This clone has a handful of counts. J is TRBJ2-5 and V is TRBV28, with D tentatively TRBD2 (6 bases). This CDR3 has 15 residues. V shed 10 bases and J shed 1 base, with 19 bases lying between them. In germline, CDR1 is MDHEN, CDR2 SYDVKM. The DNA for the CDR3 is TGTGCCATCGCCGTCGGCGGAGGGTCCCAAGAGACCCAGTACTTC. It is translated as CAIAVGGGSQETQYF.

V and J are TRBV6-1 and TRBJ2-7; the D gene is possibly TRBD2 (5 bases). V gave up 2 bases and J gave up 4 bases, with 6 bases separating them. The CDR3 has 12 amino acids. Germline V gives CDR1 MNHNS, CDR2 SASEGT. The CDR3 sequence: CASSEIAYEQYF. For the CDR3, the DNA is TGTGCCAGCAGTGAAATAGCGTACGAGCAGTACTTC.

The J gene is TRBJ2-1, the V gene TRBV27; 8 bases agree with TRBD1. The CDR3 is made up of 13 amino acids. Per germline, CDR1 MNHEY and CDR2 SMNVEV (reference sequence). With V trimmed by 10 bases and J by 5 bases, 7 bases remained unmatched. The CDR3 reads CATTGTGNNEQFF. In DNA, the CDR3 is TGTGCCACCACCGGGACAGGCAACAATGAGCAGTTCTTC.

The chain links TRBV4-2 to TRBJ2-2, with 9 bases matching TRBD1. Looked up from germline, CDR1 is LGHNA and CDR2 is YNFKEQ. The CDR3 spans 15 residues. The junction had 6 bases not matched to a gene; V was cut back by 6 bases and J by 4 bases. In nucleotides, the CDR3 is TGTGCCAGCAGACCGGGACAGGGTAGCACCGGGGAGCTGTTTTTT. Translated, it gives CASRPGQGSTGELFF.

This clone showed up just a few times. The chain couples TRBV15 to TRBJ2-5; possibly TRBD2 for D (5 bases). Trimming left V 2 bases short and J 5 bases short, with 15 bases between. The CDR3 has 15 residues. Germline V CDR1 and CDR2: LNHNV, YYDKDF (reference sequence). The CDR3 spells CATSRPTGLSETQYF. In nucleotides, the CDR3 is TGTGCCACCAGCAGACCCACCGGACTTTCCGAGACCCAGTACTTC.

This clone was counted a few times. The chain employs TRBV28 and TRBJ2-5; TRBD2 agrees at 9 bases. Germline V gene data show CDR1 as MDHEN and CDR2 as SYDVKM. V lost 2 bases, J lost 5 bases, and 9 bases stayed unmatched. CDR3 length equals 16 residues. The CDR3 loop is CASSLQPSGIRETQYF. The CDR3 DNA reads TGTGCCAGCAGTTTACAGCCTAGCGGGATAAGGGAGACCCAGTACTTC.

This clone was counted at least ten times. This sequence joins TRBV27 and TRBJ1-2, with 11 nucleotides matching TRBD1. This CDR3 has 14 residues. Trimming cost V 2 bases and J 8 bases; bases outside gene matches: 4. Per germline, CDR1 MNHEY and CDR2 SMNVEV (reference sequence). CDR3 residues: CASSLGQGASGYTF. In DNA form, the CDR3 reads TGTGCCAGCAGTTTAGGACAGGGGGCGAGCGGCTACACCTTC.

This clone has a handful of counts. The V and J genes are TRBV30 and TRBJ2-5, with D tentatively TRBD2 (6 bases). V dropped 2 bases and J dropped 1 base, with 14 bases sitting between them. Germline V gene sequence: CDR1 GTSNPN, CDR2 SVGIG (reference sequence). This CDR3 is 15 amino acids long. CDR3 residues: CAWSRWEALQETQYF. CDR3 coding DNA: TGTGCCTGGAGTAGATGGGAGGCCCTCCAAGAGACCCAGTACTTC.

The rearrangement links TRBV5-1 to TRBJ2-5; 8 bases match TRBD1. Germline V gene sequence: CDR1 SGHRS, CDR2 YFSETQ. CDR3 length: 16 amino acids. V dropped 3 bases and J dropped 3; count of bases not matched to a gene: 10. The CDR3 loop reads CASSSYPQGAEETQYF. The CDR3 DNA sequence: TGCGCCAGCAGCTCTTATCCCCAGGGGGCGGAAGAGACCCAGTACTTC.

The table lists this clone with a few counts. The V and J genes are TRBV11-1 and TRBJ1-1; TRBD1 aligns across 7 bases. CDR1 and CDR2 (germline): SGHAT, FQDESV (reference sequence). CDR3 length: 17 amino acids. V lost 5 bases and J lost 0; bases outside the gene matches: 12. The CDR3 DNA sequence: TGTGCCAGCAGCGTCCTCCGGGACAGCCGTATGAACACTGAAGCTTTCTTT. This gives the protein CASSVLRDSRMNTEAFF.

The chain is built from TRBV19 and TRBJ1-5; unclear D gene. The CDR3 sequence is 14 residues long. The V gene's germline CDR1 is LNHDA and CDR2 SQIVND (reference sequence). V was pared by 3 bases and J by 4 bases, with 10 bases between. The DNA for the CDR3 is TGTGCCAGTAGTATTATGTCTCTGAATCAGCCCCAGCATTTT. This codes for CASSIMSLNQPQHF.

The chain employs TRBV7-9 and TRBJ2-1; TRBD2 matches 7 bases. The CDR3 contains 15 residues. Per germline, CDR1 SEHNR and CDR2 FQNEAQ (reference sequence). The ends lost 1 base at V and 3 bases at J; junction bases unmatched: 3. DNA for the CDR3: TGTGCCAGCAGCTTAGGCGGGAGTCTCTACAATGAGCAGTTCTTC. It specifies CASSLGGSLYNEQFF.

The rearrangement joins TRBV28 to TRBJ1-2; no firm D call. Trimming took 3 bases from V and 2 from J, leaving 7 bases between them. Germline values: CDR1 MDHEN, CDR2 SYDVKM. This CDR3 is built from 13 residues. Here the CDR3 reads CASSFQRNYGYTF. The CDR3, as DNA: TGTGCCAGCAGTTTTCAGCGCAACTATGGCTACACCTTC.

This chain uses TRBV9 with TRBJ2-2, with a possible D match to TRBD2 (5 bases). Per the germline V gene, CDR1 is SGDLS and CDR2 is YYNGEE. V lost 6 bases to trimming and J lost 2 bases, with 8 bases between them. This CDR3 has 13 residues. The CDR3 is CASKGSNTGELFF. CDR3 DNA sequence: TGTGCCAGCAAAGGGAGTAACACCGGGGAGCTGTTTTTT.

This clone was recorded a few times. The gene calls are TRBV5-6 and TRBJ2-5; 7 bases are shared with TRBD1. Unmatched junction bases numbered 2, after V lost 1 base and J lost 5 bases. Germline CDR1 is SGHDT and CDR2 is YYEEEE. This CDR3 has 13 residues. The CDR3 coding sequence is TGTGCCAGCAGCTTGTACAGGGGCGAGACCCAGTACTTC. The encoded protein is CASSLYRGETQYF.

This clone was seen only a few times. This chain joins TRBV29-1 and TRBJ2-7; D possibly corresponds to TRBD2 (6 bases). The CDR3 is 12 residues long. The V gene lost 7 bases and the J gene lost 1 base, with 11 bases spanning the gap. Germline loops: CDR1 SQVTM, CDR2 ANQGSEA. In DNA, the CDR3 is TGCAGCGCCGGGAGAGGGTCCTACGAGCAGTACTTC. Translation: CSAGRGSYEQYF.

V usage is TRBV7-2 and J usage is TRBJ2-1; D perhaps matches TRBD1 (6 bases). CDR3 length: 13 residues. Germline V lookup: CDR1 SGHTA, CDR2 FQGNSA. The germline V and J ends were trimmed by 1 base and 7 bases, with 8 bases remaining between them. The chain's CDR3 is CASSLGGGNEQFF. The DNA for the CDR3 is TGTGCCAGCAGCTTAGGAGGGGGTAATGAGCAGTTCTTC.

This clone was seen more than once but under ten times. The chain uses TRBV28 and TRBJ1-4; TRBD1 matches at 8 bases. V shed 9 bases, J shed 6 bases, and the junction held 6 bases outside the gene matches. There are 13 residues in the CDR3. CDR1 and CDR2 from the germline V gene are MDHEN and SYDVKM. The DNA of the CDR3 is TGTGCCAGTGTCAGGGGGCTATATGAAAAACTGTTTTTT. Protein sequence: CASVRGLYEKLFF.